This T cell receptor (beta chain) derives from a study of radiotherapy plus CTLA-4 blockade in lung cancer. Overall study results and limits: Tumor-origin TCR clones grew in blood after radiotherapy plus ipilimumab.

Per germline, CDR1 PRHDT and CDR2 FYEKMQ (reference sequence). V trimming: 4 bases; J trimming: 7 bases; junction bases outside the gene matches: 10. The CDR3 sequence is 17 residues long. A word on this clone: Its specificity is unknown.

The assay was immunoSEQ multiplex PCR, and TCRdb's table has in-frame clones only and misses some. The repertoire includes 15,000 or so clones, 55% to 75% of them detected once, and about 53% sits in the top ten. Ipilimumab-mediated CTLA-4 blockade plus focal radiation was given to patients having chemo-refractory metastatic non-small-cell lung cancer. This sequence originates from a human donor with non-small cell lung cancer whose response to radiotherapy plus ipilimumab could not be evaluated. The rearrangement links TRBV13 to TRBJ1-6, with TRBD1 matching over 10 bases. The specimen was peripheral blood, collected from a patient treated with radiotherapy plus ipilimumab. The CDR3: CASSSFEGQGVNSPLHF. The CDR3 region has the DNA TGTGCCAGCAGCTCATTTGAAGGACAGGGGGTGAATTCACCCCTCCACTTT.